These T cell receptor beta chains were read from a single sample in a study of cytomegalovirus exposure and HLA in healthy donors. Using immunoSEQ multiplex PCR, the repertoire was profiled, and TCRdb retains in-frame clones only, with some absent. The data contain around 110,000 clones, 80% to 85% of them singletons. Sequenced sample: PBMCs. These receptors came from a man younger than 45 in good health and CMV-seropositive. Each CDR3 is given with its conserved first and last residue. D genes are given only for firm matches. The size field is filled for only some rows; it gives once, few, many or a size class.

-	TRBD2	TRBV6-5	TRBJ2-2	TGTGCCAGCAGTTACTTTCAGCGGGGGGCCGGGGAGCTGTTTTTT	CASSYFQRGAGELFF
-	-	TRBV2	TRBJ1-1	TGTGCCAGCAGTGAAGCGCATCGGGGAGAAGCTTTCTTT	CASSEAHRGEAFF
once	-	TRBV19	TRBJ1-4	TGTGCCAGTAGTATAACGCAAGAGGAAAAACTGTTTTTT	CASSITQEEKLFF
-	-	TRBV30	TRBJ1-2	TGTGCCTGGAGTTCAGGTGACTATGGCTACACCTTC	CAWSSGDYGYTF
-	TRBD2	TRBV27	TRBJ2-1	TGTGCCAGCAGTTTATTTGGTAGCGGGAGCGGAAATGAGCAGTTCTTC	CASSLFGSGSGNEQFF
-	-	TRBV9	TRBJ2-2	TGTGCCAGCAGCGTAGGGGGAGCGAACACCGGGGAGCTGTTTTTT	CASSVGGANTGELFF
-	-	TRBV5-4	TRBJ1-6	TGTGCCAGCAGCTACCGGGACACTAACTCACCCCTCCACTTT	CASSYRDTNSPLHF
-	-	TRBV6-1	TRBJ2-2	TGTGCCAGCCTAGGCCTACTAAACACCGGGGAGCTGTTTTTT	CASLGLLNTGELFF
-	-	TRBV11-2	TRBJ2-2	TGTGCCAGCAGCTTTTCGTGGCCTAACACCGGGGAGCTGTTTTTT	CASSFSWPNTGELFF
-	TRBD2	TRBV27	TRBJ2-1	TGTGCCAGCAGTTTATTAGGGACTAGCGGGACCAATGAGCAGTTCTTC	CASSLLGTSGTNEQFF
-	TRBD1	TRBV28	TRBJ1-2	TGTGCCAGCAGTCCACCTGACAGGGCGAACTATGGCTACACCTTC	CASSPPDRANYGYTF
-	TRBD2	TRBV27	TRBJ2-5	TGTGCCAGCAGTTTCATCGGGGGGGAGACCCAGTACTTC	CASSFIGGETQYF
-	-	TRBV5-6	TRBJ1-2	TGTGCCACCGGTAGGGGCGGTAACTATGGCTACACCTTC	CATGRGGNYGYTF
-	-	TRBV6-5	TRBJ2-5	TGTGCCAGCAGCCCGACATTGTACCAAGAGACCCAGTACTTC	CASSPTLYQETQYF
-	-	TRBV27	TRBJ2-7	TGTGCCAGCAGGAAGACAACCCGGACCTACGAGCAGTACTTC	CASRKTTRTYEQYF
few	-	TRBV5-1	TRBJ2-5	TGCGCCAGCAGCTTGGGAATTGCGGAGACCCAGTACTTC	CASSLGIAETQYF
-	TRBD1	TRBV19	TRBJ1-4	TGTGCCAGTAAACGCTTTCCGGGACAGGGAAATGAAAAACTGTTTTTT	CASKRFPGQGNEKLFF
-	TRBD1	TRBV7-9	TRBJ1-2	TGTGCCAGCAGCTCACAGACAGGGGGCAGTGACTATGGCTACACCTTC	CASSSQTGGSDYGYTF
-	-	TRBV19	TRBJ1-3	TGTGCCACTTCGGAGGGGTACCACTCTGGAAACACCATATATTTT	CATSEGYHSGNTIYF
-	-	TRBV7-2	TRBJ2-3	TGTGCCAGCAGCTTACCCCGTAGCACAGATACGCAGTATTTT	CASSLPRSTDTQYF
-	-	TRBV6-1	TRBJ1-1	TGTGCCAGCAGTGAAGCTGGGGGGAGGACTGAAGCTTTCTTT	CASSEAGGRTEAFF
-	-	TRBV6-5	TRBJ2-3	TGTGCCAGCAGTTACGATTGGGGAGCTAGCACAGATACGCAGTATTTT	CASSYDWGASTDTQYF
-	TRBD1	TRBV11-2	TRBJ1-6	TGTGCCAGCAGCTCTTGGACAGGGGGGAATTCACCCCTCCACTTT	CASSSWTGGNSPLHF
-	-	TRBV10-3	TRBJ2-5	TGTGCCATCAGTGGATCGGGGGAGACCCAGTACTTC	CAISGSGETQYF
once	TRBD1	TRBV5-4	TRBJ1-1	TGTGCCAGCAGCCCGGGACAGGGCTTGGGCACTGAAGCTTTCTTT	CASSPGQGLGTEAFF
-	TRBD2	TRBV27	TRBJ2-1	TGTGCCAGCAGTACCCGGGACTACTACAATGAGCAGTTCTTC	CASSTRDYYNEQFF
-	-	TRBV4-2	TRBJ1-6	TGTGCCAGCAGCCTGAGGAAGGGTGTGAGGGAGGCTTCACCCCTCCACTTT	CASSLRKGVREASPLHF
-	-	TRBV5-1	TRBJ2-3	TGCGCCAGCAGCTTTCAGGGGTGGACAGATACGCAGTATTTT	CASSFQGWTDTQYF
-	-	TRBV5-4	TRBJ1-2	TGTGCCAGCAGCCGTCAGACAGCCTCTATCGCCCATTTTGGCTACACCTTC	CASSRQTASIAHFGYTF
-	TRBD1	TRBV19	TRBJ1-3	TGTGCCAGTAGCACCTACCCGGGACAGAGCTCTGGAAACACCATATATTTT	CASSTYPGQSSGNTIYF
-	TRBD2	TRBV4-2	TRBJ2-7	TGTGCCAGCAGCCAGATACCGGGACTAGGGTACGAGCAGTACTTC	CASSQIPGLGYEQYF
-	TRBD1	TRBV5-1	TRBJ2-2	TGCGCCAGCAGCCCACGGACAGGGTTTAACACCGGGGAGCTGTTTTTT	CASSPRTGFNTGELFF
-	-	TRBV4-1	TRBJ2-2	TGCGCCAGCAGCCCCACCGTGGGTATATCGGGCACCGGGGAGCTGTTTTTT	CASSPTVGISGTGELFF
-	TRBD1	TRBV6-6	TRBJ2-5	TGTGCCAGCAGTTCCCCGGGACAGACACAAGAGACCCAGTACTTC	CASSSPGQTQETQYF
-	-	TRBV28	TRBJ2-7	TGTGCCAGCAGTTTCCCGGGGTCCGCCTACGAGCAGTACTTC	CASSFPGSAYEQYF
-	TRBD1	TRBV5-5	TRBJ1-4	TGTGCCAGCAGCGCCGGACAGGTAGTAGGGGAAAAACTGTTTTTT	CASSAGQVVGEKLFF
once	-	TRBV28	TRBJ1-5	TGTGCCAGCAGTTTCTTACGGGCCAGGGGTGATCAGCCCCAGCATTTT	CASSFLRARGDQPQHF
-	-	TRBV2	TRBJ2-7	TGTGCCAGCAGGGTACTGCCGAACTCCTACGAGCAGTACTTC	CASRVLPNSYEQYF
-	TRBD2	TRBV27	TRBJ2-1	TGTGCCAGCAGTTTAGGGCGGGGGTACAATGAGCAGTTCTTC	CASSLGRGYNEQFF
few	-	TRBV30	TRBJ1-2	TGTGCCTGGAGTGTACTCAGGAATCTATATGGCTACACCTTC	CAWSVLRNLYGYTF
-	-	TRBV11-2	TRBJ1-1	TGTGCCAGCAGAACCCTAGCGGTATCGAACACTGAAGCTTTCTTT	CASRTLAVSNTEAFF
-	TRBD1	TRBV5-1	TRBJ2-2	TGCGCCAGCAGCTTACAGGGGACCGGGGAGCTGTTTTTT	CASSLQGTGELFF
-	-	TRBV11-2	TRBJ1-6	TGTGCCAGCAGCTCGTTACAGGGCCCCCGTGATTCACCCCTCCACTTT	CASSSLQGPRDSPLHF
-	-	TRBV5-1	TRBJ1-3	TGCGCCAGCAGCTTGGTCGGGGGGACGGGTGGAAACACCATATATTTT	CASSLVGGTGGNTIYF
-	TRBD1	TRBV10-3	TRBJ2-5	TGTGCCATCAGTGAAAATGGGGACAGGACGGGTAGGGAGACCCAGTACTTC	CAISENGDRTGRETQYF
-	-	TRBV28	TRBJ1-5	TGTGCCAGCAGCCGCCCGCCAGGGTCCCAGCCCCAGCATTTT	CASSRPPGSQPQHF
-	-	TRBV11-3	TRBJ2-2	TGTGCCAGCAGCTTATCTGCGGCGAACACCGGGGAGCTGTTTTTT	CASSLSAANTGELFF
-	-	TRBV6-1	TRBJ2-3	TGTGCCAGCAGAGCTAGCGTTGGCACAGATACGCAGTATTTT	CASRASVGTDTQYF
-	-	TRBV5-1	TRBJ2-5	TGCGCCAGCCCAAAGACCCAGTACTTC	CASPKTQYF
-	-	TRBV7-3	TRBJ1-1	TGTGCCAGCAGCTTAACCAGGGTTGGGATCACTGAAGCTTTCTTT	CASSLTRVGITEAFF
-	-	TRBV4-2	TRBJ1-5	TGTGCCAGCAGCCAAGAAGCAGGGCATAGCAATCAGCCCCAGCATTTT	CASSQEAGHSNQPQHF